Below are 30 T cell receptor beta chains sequenced from a single sample in a study of blood T cell repertoires in COVID-19. Only in-frame clones appear in the TCRdb table, and some are missing; sequencing was by immunoSEQ multiplex PCR. This sample has 100,000 to 140,000 clones; about 90% occur once, and the top ten carry 4% to 6%. The sequenced material came from peripheral blood. These TCRs come from a man aged 40-55 years with active or convalescent COVID-19.

V and J are TRBV5-1 and TRBJ2-1, with a weak D call TRBD1 (6 bases). This CDR3 contains 12 residues. Trimming shortened V by 3 bases and J by 9 bases, and 10 bases separated the two germline ends. The germline gives CDR1 SGHRS, CDR2 YFSETQ. The CDR3 region has the DNA TGCGCCAGCAGCTCTCAGGGGAGTGAGCAGTTCTTC. Protein sequence: CASSSQGSEQFF.

This chain connects TRBV7-2 to TRBJ2-2; possible D gene TRBD1, 5 bases. CDR3 length equals 15 residues. The V end was cut by 7 bases, the J end by 0 bases, with 12 bases between. CDR1 SGHTA and CDR2 FQGNSA come from the germline V gene. The CDR3 loop reads CASTIPTANTGELFF. CDR3 DNA: TGTGCCAGCACCATACCGACAGCGAACACCGGGGAGCTGTTTTTT.

V usage is TRBV9 and J usage is TRBJ2-7; D might be TRBD1 (5 bases). The germline V gene encodes CDR1 SGDLS and CDR2 YYNGEE. The CDR3 has 14 amino acids. Trimming shortened V by 2 bases and J by 6 bases, and 15 bases separated the two germline ends. CDR3 protein: CASSVQGKGGEQYF. Here the CDR3 DNA reads TGTGCCAGCAGCGTCCAGGGAAAAGGTGGCGAGCAGTACTTC.

This chain connects TRBV28 to TRBJ2-1, with 10 bases identical to TRBD2. Germline lookup yields CDR1 MDHEN and CDR2 SYDVKM. The J segment lost 6 bases and the V segment lost 8 bases, leaving 4 bases of the junction unmatched. The CDR3 contains 13 residues. The CDR3 DNA is TGTGCCAGCGAGCGGGAGGGTCGCAATGAGCAGTTCTTC. This gives the protein CASEREGRNEQFF.

This clone occurred once. V and J are TRBV30 and TRBJ2-3; unclear D gene. CDR3 length: 11 residues. The V end was cut by 3 bases, the J end by 6 bases, with 7 bases between. Germline V lookup: CDR1 GTSNPN, CDR2 SVGIG (reference sequence). The CDR3 is CAWSAGDTQYF. CDR3 DNA sequence: TGTGCCTGGAGCGCCGGGGATACGCAGTATTTT. The full variable domain, its missing parts supplied by reference TRBV30 and TRBJ2-3, is SQTIHQWPATLVQPVGSPLSLECTVEGTSNPNLYWYRQAAGRGLQLLFYSVGIGQISSEVPQNLSASRPQDRQFILSSKKLLLSDSGFYLCAWSAGDTQYFGPGTRLTVL.

On this clone: At one boundary the junction diverges from the germline segment, which might be a read error. As DNA, the CDR3 is TGTACCAGCAGCAGCCTGGACAGCCATAATTCACCCCTCCACTTT. This codes for CTSSSLDSHNSPLHF. The rearrangement joins TRBV7-9 to TRBJ1-6; D is perhaps TRBD1 (6 bases). Per germline, CDR1 SEHNR and CDR2 FQNEAQ (reference sequence). This CDR3 comprises 15 residues.

This chain links TRBV7-2 with TRBJ2-5; a weak D match, TRBD2 (5 bases). CDR1 SGHTA and CDR2 FQGNSA come from the germline V gene. V was cut by 2 bases and J by 1 base, with 8 bases left in between. CDR3 length: 14 amino acids. The CDR3 region has the DNA TGTGCCAGCAGCTTAAGCGGAGGCCAAGAGACCCAGTACTTC. As protein: CASSLSGGQETQYF. Filled out from reference TRBV7-2 and TRBJ2-5, the complete variable domain reads GAGVSQSPSNKVTEKGKDVELRCDPISGHTALYWYRQSLGQGLEFLIYFQGNSAPDKSGLPSDRFSAERTGGSVSTLTIQRTQQEDSAVYLCASSLSGGQETQYFGPGTRLLVL.

J is TRBJ2-2 and V is TRBV19, with D perhaps TRBD1 (6 bases). The germline CDR1 and CDR2 sequences are LNHDA and SQIVND (reference sequence). Trimming pared 8 bases from V and 5 bases from J, leaving 15 bases between. This CDR3 has 14 amino acids. Written as DNA, the CDR3 is TGTGCCAGTTCCCCAGGGGTCGGGACCGGGGAGCTGTTTTTT. Translating gives CASSPGVGTGELFF.

This chain connects TRBV6-4 to TRBJ2-2; D remains ambiguous. Trimming removed 4 bases from V and 5 bases from J, with 11 bases in between. The CDR3 sequence is 14 residues long. In germline, CDR1 is MRHNA, CDR2 SNTAGT. This chain's CDR3 is CASSASPGTGELFF. In DNA, the CDR3 is TGTGCCAGCAGTGCCTCCCCCGGGACCGGGGAGCTGTTTTTT.

This chain links TRBV30 with TRBJ2-1; 11 bases are a match to TRBD1. CDR3 size: 15 residues. After removal of 1 base from V and 3 bases from J, the junction contained 2 bases not matched to a gene. Germline V CDR1 and CDR2: GTSNPN, SVGIG (reference sequence). The CDR3 coding sequence is TGTGCCTGGAGTGGGACAGGGGGCGTCTACAATGAGCAGTTCTTC. Its protein product is CAWSGTGGVYNEQFF.

This chain joins TRBV4-2 and TRBJ2-1, with TRBD2 identical over 8 bases. Per germline, CDR1 LGHNA and CDR2 YNFKEQ. V lost 5 bases, J lost 8 bases, and 8 bases stayed unmatched. The CDR3 is 14 residues long. CDR3 loop: CASSYGTSIDEQFF. The CDR3 DNA sequence: TGTGCCAGCAGCTACGGGACTAGTATCGATGAGCAGTTCTTC.

V gene TRBV7-6 combines with J gene TRBJ1-2, with 7 bases fitting TRBD1. V lost 5 bases and J lost 4; bases outside the gene matches: 13. The CDR3 extends over 16 amino acids. Germline assignment: CDR1 SGHVS and CDR2 FNYEAQ. CDR3 nucleotides: TGTGCCAGCAGCATGGGACAGATACAGGCCATCTATGGCTACACCTTC. It codes for CASSMGQIQAIYGYTF.

This sequence joins TRBV7-3 and TRBJ2-2; weak D call: TRBD2 (5 bases). The CDR3 runs 14 residues. From germline, CDR1 is SGHTA and CDR2 FQGTGA. Trimming took off 5 bases at V and 6 bases at J, with 13 bases between the two ends. The CDR3 DNA sequence: TGTGCCAGCAGCCCCGGATGGGGAGCCGGGGAGCTGTTTTTT. It is translated as CASSPGWGAGELFF. Based on the CDR3 plus reference TRBV7-3 and TRBJ2-2, the full variable domain is GAGVSQTPSNKVTEKGKYVELRCDPISGHTALYWYRQSLGQGPEFLIYFQGTGAADDSGLPNDRFFAVRPEGSVSTLKIQRTERGDSAVYLCASSPGWGAGELFFGEGSRLTVL.

The chain is built from TRBV28 and TRBJ1-1, with TRBD1 as a possible D gene (5 bases). The CDR3 length is 15 residues. V shed 9 bases and J shed 5 bases, with 22 bases lying between them. In germline, CDR1 is MDHEN, CDR2 SYDVKM. The CDR3 protein is CARLYRDSRETEAFF. The CDR3 nucleotides are TGTGCCAGGCTTTACCGGGACTCAAGGGAAACTGAAGCTTTCTTT.

The CDR3 region is CASSFRQGAESNQPQHF. DNA for the CDR3: TGTGCCAGCAGCTTCCGACAGGGGGCCGAGAGCAATCAGCCCCAGCATTTT. The V and J genes are TRBV6-2 or TRBV6-3 and TRBJ1-5; 10 bases match TRBD1. The CDR3 sequence is 17 residues long. Trimming removed 6 bases from V and 1 base from J; junction bases left unmatched: 9. Germline CDR1 and CDR2: MNHEY and SVGEGT.

The CDR3 sequence is CASSRLDWFSNQPQHF. CDR3 coding DNA: TGTGCCAGCAGCCGCTTGGACTGGTTTAGCAATCAGCCCCAGCATTTT. The V gene is TRBV28, the J gene TRBJ1-5; D not certain. In germline, CDR1 is MDHEN, CDR2 SYDVKM. V was pared by 6 bases and J by 0 bases, with 15 bases between. CDR3 length: 16 residues.

The chain combines TRBV10-3 with TRBJ2-1; 7 bases agree with TRBD1. The CDR3 totals 13 residues. The J segment lost 8 bases and the V segment lost 9 bases, leaving 10 bases of the junction unmatched. Germline V lookup: CDR1 ENHRY, CDR2 SYGVKD. The CDR3 DNA sequence: TGTGCCATGAGACCGACAGGGCTGGATGAGCAGTTCTTC. It codes for CAMRPTGLDEQFF.

V and J are TRBV29-1 and TRBJ2-7, with D perhaps TRBD2 (6 bases). V lost 1 base and J lost 2, with 12 bases in between. In germline, CDR1 is SQVTM, CDR2 ANQGSEA. The CDR3 loop spans 14 amino acids. The CDR3 sequence is CSVEVISGTYEQYF. In nucleotides, the CDR3 is TGCAGCGTTGAAGTGATTAGCGGTACCTACGAGCAGTACTTC.

This clone has only one observation. The chain joins TRBV30 to TRBJ1-2; 7 bases line up with TRBD1. With V trimmed by 0 bases and J by 4 bases, 17 bases remained unmatched. The CDR3 totals 18 residues. Germline CDR1 and CDR2: GTSNPN and SVGIG (reference sequence). Here the CDR3 reads CAWSVLENRGFFSYGYTF. The CDR3 DNA follows: TGTGCCTGGAGTGTCCTTGAGAACAGGGGTTTCTTTAGCTATGGCTACACCTTC.

J is TRBJ2-1 and V is TRBV9, with 8 bases that match TRBD1. Germline-derived CDR1 and CDR2 are SGDLS and YYNGEE. The CDR3 consists of 16 residues. V gave up 3 bases and J gave up 0 bases; unmatched junction bases: 5. Here the CDR3 DNA reads TGTGCCAGCAGCGCAACAGGGGGTTTCTCCTACAATGAGCAGTTCTTC. Translating it yields CASSATGGFSYNEQFF.

The chain has TRBV3-1 (or the pseudogene TRBV3-2) and TRBJ1-5; 9 bases are shared with TRBD1. J was trimmed by 9 bases and V by 4 bases; bases with no gene match: 7. This CDR3 is built from 14 residues. Per germline, CDR1 LGHDT and CDR2 YNNKEL (reference sequence). This chain's CDR3 is CASSPRTGDGPQHF. CDR3 coding DNA: TGTGCCAGCAGCCCACGGACAGGGGATGGGCCCCAGCATTTT.

The chain joins TRBV28 to TRBJ1-2; weak D call: TRBD1 (6 bases). Germline V gene data show CDR1 as MDHEN and CDR2 as SYDVKM. Trimming took off 4 bases at V and 0 bases at J, with 12 bases between the two ends. The CDR3 is made up of 15 amino acids. The CDR3, as DNA: TGTGCCAGCAGTTCCCCTGGGGGCCCTAACTATGGCTACACCTTC. Protein: CASSSPGGPNYGYTF.

The CDR3 is CASSLLETDTQYF. CDR3 coding DNA: TGTGCCAGCAGCTTGCTTGAGACAGATACGCAGTATTTT. This chain uses TRBV7-6 with TRBJ2-3; D remains unclear. This CDR3 is built from 13 residues. The germline V and J ends were trimmed by 3 bases and 3 bases, with 7 bases remaining between them. Germline V gene sequence: CDR1 SGHVS, CDR2 FNYEAQ.

The gene calls are TRBV7-2 and TRBJ2-5; 9 bases are a match to TRBD2. Germline loops: CDR1 SGHTA, CDR2 FQGNSA. Trimming took 0 bases from V and 5 from J; bases not matched to a gene: 7. The CDR3 has 16 amino acids. The CDR3 region is CASSLAAGLAMETQYF. In DNA, the CDR3 is TGTGCCAGCAGCTTAGCGGCAGGACTAGCGATGGAGACCCAGTACTTC.

The V gene is TRBV30, the J gene TRBJ2-2; perhaps TRBD2 as D (7 bases). From germline, CDR1 is GTSNPN and CDR2 SVGIG (reference sequence). V was shortened by 2 bases and J by 5 bases, with 18 bases between the two germline ends. The CDR3 extends over 16 amino acids. CDR3 nucleotide sequence: TGTGCCTGGAGTCGGGGGGCGCGGCTAAGGACCGGGGAGCTGTTTTTT. Its translation: CAWSRGARLRTGELFF.

This clone was counted once. The V and J genes are TRBV28 and TRBJ2-5; possibly TRBD2 for D (6 bases). The CDR3 covers 16 residues. The germline CDR1 and CDR2 sequences are MDHEN and SYDVKM. V gave up 1 base and J gave up 5 bases, with 17 bases separating them. In DNA, the CDR3 is TGTGCCAGCAGTTTATTCGGGGAGGAAAGTGGGGAGACCCAGTACTTC. It translates to CASSLFGEESGETQYF.

The chain links TRBV6-5 to TRBJ2-1; D possibly corresponds to TRBD1 (6 bases). Deletions cut 7 bases from V and 2 bases from J, with 15 bases between. CDR1 and CDR2 from the germline V gene are MNHEY and SVGAGI. The CDR3 spans 15 residues. CDR3: CASILGQFTYNEQFF. For the CDR3, the DNA is TGTGCCAGCATTTTAGGACAGTTCACCTACAATGAGCAGTTCTTC.

The CDR3 DNA follows: TGTGCCAGCAGTGACCTAGACAGGCCCTCGGCACCCCTCCACTTT. Residues: CASSDLDRPSAPLHF. This chain joins TRBV6-1 and TRBJ1-6, with TRBD1 as a possible D gene (6 bases). This CDR3 spans 15 amino acids. V lost 3 bases and J 11 bases, leaving 17 bases between the germline ends. Germline V gene lookup returns CDR1 MNHNS and CDR2 SASEGT.

This clone is a singleton in its sample. V and J are TRBV6-5 and TRBJ2-5, with TRBD2 matching over 8 bases. With 2 bases clipped from V and 4 bases from J, the junction kept 0 bases outside the gene matches. CDR3 length: 13 residues. The V gene's germline CDR1 is MNHEY and CDR2 SVGAGI. The CDR3 protein is CASSYRGGETQYF. In DNA form, the CDR3 reads TGTGCCAGCAGTTACCGGGGGGGAGAGACCCAGTACTTC.

V usage is TRBV5-4 and J usage is TRBJ1-2; 8 positions match TRBD1. The CDR3 runs 16 residues. Germline V gene lookup returns CDR1 SGHNT and CDR2 YYREEE (reference sequence). V lost 0 bases to trimming and J lost 4 bases; unmatched junction nucleotides: 8. CDR3: CASSLDSGGVIYGYTF. The CDR3 DNA follows: TGTGCCAGCAGCTTGGATTCAGGGGGCGTTATCTATGGCTACACCTTC.